This T cell receptor beta chain derives from a study of identical twins. TCRdb reprocessed the 5' RACE reads via MiXCR and lists one record per CDR3 protein. The sample lists nearly 900,000 distinct CDR3 sequences, 12% occurring once. The V end lost 7 bases, the J end lost 3 bases, and 10 bases lay between the germline ends. CDR1 is MDHEN and CDR2 is SYDVKM in the germline V gene. This CDR3 spans 13 amino acids. This sample was also put to use in a study of yellow fever vaccine responses in identical twins.

The gene calls are TRBV28 and TRBJ2-4; D unclear. Sequenced input: PBMCs. The clonotype was recovered from a woman aged 18 to 35 in good health. CDR3 region: CASNQEIKNIQYF. In DNA, the CDR3 is TGTGCCAGCAACCAGGAAATCAAAAACATTCAGTACTTC.